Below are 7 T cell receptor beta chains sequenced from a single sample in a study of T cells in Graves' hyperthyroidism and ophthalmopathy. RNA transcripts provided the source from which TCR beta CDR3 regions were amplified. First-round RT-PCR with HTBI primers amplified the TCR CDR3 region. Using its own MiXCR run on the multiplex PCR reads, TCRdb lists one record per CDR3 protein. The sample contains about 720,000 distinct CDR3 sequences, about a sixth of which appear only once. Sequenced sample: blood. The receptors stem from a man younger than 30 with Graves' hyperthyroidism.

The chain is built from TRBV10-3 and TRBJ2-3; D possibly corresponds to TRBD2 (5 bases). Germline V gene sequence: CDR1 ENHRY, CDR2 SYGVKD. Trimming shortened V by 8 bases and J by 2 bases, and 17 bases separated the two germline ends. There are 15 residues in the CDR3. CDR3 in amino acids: CAIWGERDNTDTQYF. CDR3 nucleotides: TGTGCCATCTGGGGTGAACGGGATAACACAGATACGCAGTATTTT.

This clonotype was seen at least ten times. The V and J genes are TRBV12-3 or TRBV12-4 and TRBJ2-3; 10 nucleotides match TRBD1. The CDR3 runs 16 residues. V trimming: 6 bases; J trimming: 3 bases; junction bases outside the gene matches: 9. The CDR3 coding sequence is TGTGCCAGCAGCTATAAGACAGGGGGCGCAACAGATACGCAGTATTTT. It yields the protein CASSYKTGGATDTQYF.

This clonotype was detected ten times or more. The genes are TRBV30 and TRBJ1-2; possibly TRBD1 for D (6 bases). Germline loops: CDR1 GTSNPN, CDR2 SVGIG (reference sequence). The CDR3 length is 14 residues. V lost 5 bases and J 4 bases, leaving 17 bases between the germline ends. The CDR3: CAWQASDSLYGYTF. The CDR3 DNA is TGTGCCTGGCAAGCCTCGGACAGTCTCTATGGCTACACCTTC.

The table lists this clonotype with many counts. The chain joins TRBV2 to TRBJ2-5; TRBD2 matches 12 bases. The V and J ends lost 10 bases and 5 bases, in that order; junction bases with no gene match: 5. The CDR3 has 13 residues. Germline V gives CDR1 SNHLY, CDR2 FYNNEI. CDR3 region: CAIRLAGVETQYF. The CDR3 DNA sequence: TGTGCCATTCGACTAGCGGGAGTGGAGACCCAGTACTTC. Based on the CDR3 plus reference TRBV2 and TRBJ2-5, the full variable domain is EPEVTQTPSHQVTQMGQEVILRCVPISNHLYFYWYRQILGQKVEFLVSFYNNEISEKSEIFDDQFSVERPDGSNFTLKIRSTKLEDSAMYFCAIRLAGVETQYFGPGTRLLVL.

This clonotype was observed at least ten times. The CDR3 loop is CASSLRSSKETQYF. The CDR3 nucleotides read TGTGCCAGCAGCTTAAGGAGCTCAAAAGAGACCCAGTACTTC. V and J are TRBV7-8 and TRBJ2-5; D remains unclear. Germline loops: CDR1 SGHVS, CDR2 FQNEAQ. The length of the CDR3 is 14 residues. V lost 2 bases, J lost 3 bases, and 10 bases lay in between.

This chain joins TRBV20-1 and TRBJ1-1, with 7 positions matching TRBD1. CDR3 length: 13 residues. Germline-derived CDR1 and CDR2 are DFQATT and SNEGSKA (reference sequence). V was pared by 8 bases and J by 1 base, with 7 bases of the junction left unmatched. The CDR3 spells CSPKWTGNTEAFF. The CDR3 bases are TGCAGTCCAAAGTGGACAGGGAACACTGAAGCTTTCTTT.

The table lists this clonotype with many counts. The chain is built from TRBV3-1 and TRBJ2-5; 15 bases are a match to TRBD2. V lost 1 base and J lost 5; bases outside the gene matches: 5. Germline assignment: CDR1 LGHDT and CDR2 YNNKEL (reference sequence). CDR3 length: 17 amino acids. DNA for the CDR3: TGTGCCAGCAGCCAAGGGACTAGCGGGAGGGCCCGGGAGACCCAGTACTTC. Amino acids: CASSQGTSGRARETQYF.